The present entry profiles one TCR beta chain with its context. The antigen it binds to is not known. Base qualities are not at hand, and no much larger clone is one base apart. This entry belongs to a study of blood T cell repertoires in COVID-19 (dated by TCRdb to about 2020). About the full investigation: The collaborator samples originated in the United States, Italy and Spain and spanned the acute and convalescent phases of COVID-19. The prospective study material was composed of cDNA or gDNA derived from T cells, B-cell-depleted T cells, or PBMCs. The dataset comprised deeply sampled blood TCRbeta repertoires from subjects exposed to, actively infected with, or recovered from COVID-19. A freely available public database, intended as a resource for researchers studying the immune response to SARS-CoV-2, is where the repertoires were released. Samples came from the ongoing ImmuneRACE study (first 160 participants) plus 1,254 subjects from 6 global collaborators. Nearly every sample came with metadata listing a de-identified subject ID, COVID-19 status, age in years and sex. Where available, HLA class I and class II types were obtained from metadata supplied by the sample provider rather than from assay-based typing.

Whole blood was collected in K2EDTA tubes by collaborating institutions according to the institutions' own protocols. For TCRbeta analysis, collaborators shipped samples in one of three forms: frozen whole blood, isolated PBMCs, or DNA extracted from either of those sample types. TCRbeta CDR3 regions were amplified from genomic DNA by means of the immunoSEQ Assay, a bias-controlled multiplex PCR. The study's own analysis went as follows. The number of nucleated cells in each sample was estimated by amplification of reference gene primers within the assay. Sequence reads were collapsed and filtered to measure the absolute abundance of every unique TCRbeta CDR3 rearrangement. For each sample, productive Simpson clonality was calculated by taking the square root of Simpson's diversity index across productive rearrangements. Entries here come from immuneACCESS through TCRdb and include only in-frame sequences with V and J called. Some clones fail to appear in such tables; in the studies checked, an unresolved V gene covers under half of the shortfall, and the cause of the remainder is unknown. D and trimming come from the DNA, and the V and J calls and clone size come from that table. The sample table contains roughly 140,000 clones; only one count was recorded for about 88% of them. Of the sample, over 9.5% is held by the ten largest clones.

Overall results and qualifications from the work: The amount of clinical and demographic metadata varied by source and participant and was provided uncurated.

The V end loses 5 bases and the J end loses 0 bases, and a stretch of 13 bases separates them. Counted from cysteine to phenylalanine, this CDR3 has 16 amino acids. CDR3 DNA is the only sequence kept; it has 48 bases, read in frame from the first base. According to the germline V gene (reference sequence), CDR1 reads SEHNR and CDR2 reads FQNEAQ. The sample was peripheral blood. The chain is assembled from TRBV7-9 and TRBJ2-2; TRBD2 is a weak D gene call, 5 bases matching. The sequence derives from a man aged 45-65 years with active or convalescent COVID-19. CDR3 sequence: CASSHSLATNTGELFF. Read as DNA, the sequence is TGTGCCAGCAGCCACTCCTTAGCGACGAACACCGGGGAGCTGTTTTTT.